The rows below give T cell receptor beta chains drawn from one sample of a study of CD8 T cells in ankylosing spondylitis. TCRdb re-derived calls from the 5' RACE reads in MiXCR, one entry per CDR3 protein. The sample lists fewer than 450,000 distinct CDR3 sequences; approximately 17% were seen once. The specimen sequenced was blood, either unsorted or a sorted T cell fraction (not recorded which). Every receptor here comes from a male donor with ankylosing spondylitis. Each CDR3 is given with its conserved first and last residue. D genes are given only for firm matches. The size of a clone is reported for some rows only, either as once, few or many, or as a class for expanded clones.

v_call,clone_size,d_call,j_call,cdr3_aa,cdr3_nt
TRBV18,few,NA,TRBJ1-6,CASSPTRSVPLHF,TGTGCCAGCTCACCAACCAGATCAGTACCCCTCCACTTT
TRBV7-9,NA,TRBD1,TRBJ2-7,CASSHDRAGDEQYF,TGTGCCAGCAGCCACGACAGGGCCGGTGACGAGCAGTACTTC
TRBV12-3/TRBV12-4,few,NA,TRBJ2-1,CASSPGLNGEFF,TGTGCCAGCAGTCCAGGCCTTAATGGGGAGTTCTTC
TRBV12-3/TRBV12-4,NA,TRBD1,TRBJ1-1,CASTSTGGHTEAFF,TGTGCCAGCACCTCTACAGGGGGTCACACTGAAGCTTTCTTT
TRBV2,NA,TRBD1,TRBJ2-7,CASSTANRGSYEQYF,TGTGCCAGCAGTACCGCTAACAGGGGATCCTACGAGCAGTACTTC
TRBV9,few,NA,TRBJ1-4,CASSVDGEKLFF,TGTGCCAGCAGCGTAGATGGAGAAAAACTGTTTTTT
TRBV7-9,NA,TRBD1,TRBJ2-5,CASSTWTGLRTQYF,TGTGCCAGCAGCACATGGACAGGGCTCCGGACCCAGTACTTC
TRBV11-2,few,NA,TRBJ2-3,CASSSRNLAGDTQYF,TGTGCCAGCAGCTCCAGGAACCTGGCGGGGGATACGCAGTATTTT
TRBV28,NA,NA,TRBJ1-2,CASSPSTPIYGYTF,TGTGCCAGCAGTCCAAGTACCCCGATCTATGGCTACACCTTC
TRBV4-3,NA,NA,TRBJ1-4,CASSQRDGATNEKLFF,TGCGCCAGCAGCCAAAGGGACGGGGCAACTAATGAAAAACTGTTTTTT
TRBV2,NA,NA,TRBJ2-5,CASSEAGWYQETQYF,TGTGCCAGCAGTGAAGCAGGATGGTACCAAGAGACCCAGTACTTC
TRBV7-2,few,NA,TRBJ2-7,CASNVTPYEQYF,TGTGCCAGCAATGTCACCCCATACGAGCAGTACTTC
TRBV7-3,NA,TRBD2,TRBJ2-1,CASSFGGGGNEQFF,TGTGCCAGCAGCTTTGGCGGGGGGGGCAATGAGCAGTTCTTC
TRBV6-5,NA,NA,TRBJ1-4,CASSNPLAGRVKEKLFF,TGTGCCAGCAGTAACCCTTTGGCAGGACGGGTGAAGGAAAAACTGTTTTTT
TRBV9,NA,TRBD1,TRBJ1-2,CASREPDRDRYTF,TGTGCCAGCAGGGAACCGGACAGGGATCGCTACACCTTC
TRBV20-1,few,NA,TRBJ2-7,CSARVGAEQYF,TGCAGTGCTAGAGTAGGGGCCGAGCAGTACTTC
TRBV2,NA,NA,TRBJ2-2,CASSRDFKGTGELFF,TGTGCCAGCTCAAGGGATTTCAAAGGCACCGGGGAGCTGTTTTTT
TRBV20-1,few,NA,TRBJ2-3,CSAPAQGAWLAGSTDTQYF,TGCAGTGCCCCCGCACAGGGGGCATGGTTAGCGGGGAGCACAGATACGCAGTATTTT
TRBV7-2,few,TRBD1,TRBJ1-2,CASSASGTGEGYGYTF,TGTGCCAGCAGCGCCTCCGGGACAGGGGAAGGCTATGGCTACACCTTC
TRBV6-1,NA,NA,TRBJ2-1,CASSSYWSGRNEQFF,TGTGCCAGCAGCTCATATTGGTCTGGGCGGAATGAGCAGTTCTTC
TRBV20-1,many,TRBD1,TRBJ1-4,CSALDRDGWEKLFF,TGCAGTGCTCTCGACAGGGATGGGTGGGAAAAACTGTTTTTT
TRBV5-1,NA,TRBD1,TRBJ2-7,CASSFQGEYEQYF,TGCGCCAGCAGCTTTCAGGGGGAGTACGAGCAGTACTTC
TRBV5-6,few,TRBD2,TRBJ2-1,CASSPRLTSGRRGEQFF,TGTGCCAGCAGCCCTCGGTTAACTAGCGGGAGGAGAGGTGAGCAGTTCTTC
TRBV2,NA,NA,TRBJ2-3,CASSSNRGGNTQYF,TGTGCCAGCAGTTCGAACAGGGGGGGGAATACGCAGTATTTT
TRBV2,NA,NA,TRBJ2-2,CASGHRGGELFF,TGTGCCAGCGGTCACAGAGGTGGGGAGCTGTTTTTT
TRBV30,NA,NA,TRBJ2-1,CAWRELTGSYNEQFF,TGTGCCTGGAGGGAACTGACAGGCTCCTACAATGAGCAGTTCTTC
TRBV7-2,NA,NA,TRBJ2-1,CASSTPWGNEQFF,TGTGCCAGCAGCACCCCCTGGGGGAATGAGCAGTTCTTC
TRBV7-8,NA,TRBD2,TRBJ2-5,CASSPSGRTYDGTQYF,TGTGCCAGCAGCCCGAGCGGGAGGACCTATGACGGGACCCAGTACTTC
TRBV30,NA,NA,TRBJ1-4,CAWSVRGLGEKLFF,TGTGCCTGGAGTGTACGTGGGTTGGGTGAAAAACTGTTTTTT
TRBV20-1,NA,NA,TRBJ1-1,CSARVTGTSTEAFF,TGCAGTGCTAGAGTAACGGGGACAAGCACTGAAGCTTTCTTT
TRBV29-1,NA,NA,TRBJ1-3,CSVHLGNTIYF,TGCAGCGTTCACCTTGGAAACACCATATATTTT
TRBV5-1,NA,TRBD1,TRBJ2-2,CASSLGQGMAGELFF,TGCGCCAGCAGCTTGGGACAGGGGATGGCCGGGGAGCTGTTTTTT
TRBV4-1,NA,TRBD2,TRBJ2-1,CASSQVAGGSYNEQFF,TGCGCCAGCAGCCAGGTAGCGGGAGGTTCCTACAATGAGCAGTTCTTC
TRBV2,NA,TRBD2,TRBJ2-5,CASSGGLAALQETQYF,TGTGCCAGCAGTGGGGGACTAGCGGCGCTCCAAGAGACCCAGTACTTC
TRBV12-5,many,NA,TRBJ2-7,CASGFYPGLLKGHEQYF,TGTGCTAGTGGTTTCTACCCGGGACTCCTAAAGGGCCACGAGCAGTACTTC
TRBV6-1,NA,NA,TRBJ2-1,CASSARRSWPYNEQFF,TGTGCCAGCAGTGCTAGGAGGTCCTGGCCCTACAATGAGCAGTTCTTC
TRBV18,NA,TRBD1,TRBJ1-1,CASSQQGGRVMAEAFF,TGTGCCAGCTCACAACAGGGGGGGCGGGTGATGGCTGAAGCTTTCTTT
TRBV9,few,TRBD1,TRBJ1-6,CASSSRGEGAPLHF,TGTGCCAGCAGCTCCCGAGGGGAGGGGGCCCCCCTCCACTTT
TRBV7-8,few,NA,TRBJ1-1,CASSLEAGAVNTEAFF,TGTGCCAGCAGCTTAGAGGCAGGGGCTGTGAACACTGAAGCTTTCTTT
TRBV12-3/TRBV12-4,many,NA,TRBJ1-1,CASSSGDRAFF,TGTGCCAGCAGTTCCGGGGACCGAGCTTTCTTT
TRBV27,few,TRBD2,TRBJ2-3,CASTSLGSGTDTQYF,TGTGCCAGCACCTCCCTGGGTAGCGGGACGGATACGCAGTATTTT
TRBV4-3,few,NA,TRBJ2-3,CASSQDAVATDTQYF,TGCGCCAGCAGCCAAGATGCGGTCGCCACAGATACGCAGTATTTT
TRBV28,few,NA,TRBJ1-3,CASKRVDRILSGNTIYF,TGTGCCAGCAAGAGGGTAGATCGGATCTTATCTGGAAACACCATATATTTT
TRBV7-2,few,NA,TRBJ2-2,CASSPFNGELFF,TGTGCCAGCAGCCCATTTAATGGGGAGCTGTTTTTT
TRBV7-3,few,NA,TRBJ2-3,CASSLIQGDTQYF,TGTGCCAGCAGCTTAATACAGGGAGATACGCAGTATTTT
TRBV6-2/TRBV6-3,few,TRBD2,TRBJ2-7,CASSYHAAGGQYEQYF,TGTGCCAGCAGTTACCACGCGGCGGGGGGACAATACGAGCAGTACTTC
TRBV12-3/TRBV12-4,NA,NA,TRBJ2-2,CASSLVQENTGELFF,TGTGCCAGCAGTTTAGTACAGGAGAACACCGGGGAGCTGTTTTTT
TRBV5-4,NA,TRBD2,TRBJ2-2,CASSLPTPGRDTGELFF,TGTGCCAGCAGCTTGCCCACCCCCGGGAGGGACACCGGGGAGCTGTTTTTT
TRBV29-1,many,NA,TRBJ1-1,CSGRLGNTEAFF,TGCAGCGGCCGACTAGGGAACACTGAAGCTTTCTTT
TRBV7-3,few,NA,TRBJ1-6,CASSLTAQRDSPLHF,TGTGCCAGCAGCTTAACGGCGCAACGGGATTCACCCCTCCACTTT